This T cell receptor beta chain is drawn from a study of breast tumors, draining lymph nodes, adjacent tissues. Overall study results and limits: Data fit most tumor T cells coming from lymph node, expanding in tumor. Tumor and nontumor repertoires were significantly more similar in luminal-like than in basal-like breast cancer. Tumor TCR diversity was below lymph nodes but above nontumor tissue. Tumor T cell lymph node origin was a supported hypothesis, not proven.

TCRdb redid the calling of the multiplex PCR reads with MiXCR, one entry per CDR3 protein. Among approximately 13,000 distinct CDR3 sequences, 45% to 50% were seen once, and the ten largest hold about 42%. In its sample, this clonotype is medium-sized. Its antigen is unidentified. The trim removed 4 bases at V and 0 bases at J, leaving 15 bases unmatched. From germline, CDR1 is SEHNR and CDR2 FQNEAQ (reference sequence). CDR3 size: 19 residues. The receptor was isolated from a female donor with breast cancer. Some clones in this sample may be carry-over from other donors' samples. The genes are TRBV7-9 and TRBJ1-3; 7 nucleotides match TRBD1. The sample consisted of tumor-adjacent breast tissue. CDR3 in amino acids: CASSSPTGTAVYSGNTIYF. The CDR3, as DNA: TGTGCCAGCAGCTCTCCGACAGGGACAGCGGTCTACTCTGGAAACACCATATATTTT.